This T cell receptor beta chain was captured in a study of Graves' ophthalmopathy and Graves' hyperthyroidism. Background on the study: Peripheral blood samples were taken at initial diagnosis, before any treatment. Findings and caveats of the study: Ophthalmopathy could be told apart from stable hyperthyroidism by a 13-signature model (about 88% sensitivity, around 80% specificity).

Using RNA transcripts, the TCR beta CDR3 regions were amplified. RT-PCR in the first round used HTBI primers; a second-round multiplex PCR followed. TCRdb reprocessed the multiplex PCR reads via MiXCR and lists one record per CDR3 protein. Here the sample spans roughly 13,000 distinct CDR3 sequences, 50% being singletons. This clonotype was seen only a few times. Its antigen is undetermined. The germline gives CDR1 LNHDA, CDR2 SQIVND (reference sequence). V was clipped by 3 bases and J by 2 bases, with 14 bases between them. The CDR3 totals 17 residues. As the starting material, approximately 10 ml of fresh peripheral blood yielded the PBMCs.

The receptor comes from a woman aged 25 to 39 with Graves' ophthalmopathy. Sequencing was performed on peripheral blood. This sequence joins TRBV19 and TRBJ2-6; D not resolved. Written as DNA, the CDR3 is TGTGCCAGTAGTATTCGTTTTTGGGAAACTGGGGCCAACGTCCTGACTTTC. It translates to CASSIRFWETGANVLTF. The entire variable domain, with the rest obtained from reference TRBV19 and TRBJ2-6, is as follows: DGGITQSPKYLFRKEGQNVTLSCEQNLNHDAMYWYRQDPGQGLRLIYYSQIVNDFQKGDIAEGYSVSREKKESFPLTVTSAQKNPTAFYLCASSIRFWETGANVLTFGAGSRLTVL.